The 28 T cell receptor beta chains reported below all come from one sample, sequenced in a study of control samples from healthy donors and cancer patients. Measured with immunoSEQ multiplex PCR; TCRdb has only the in-frame clones, and not every one. The profile shows 190,000 or so clones, 80% to 95% of them singletons. Sequences were obtained from blood. These receptors were obtained from a man younger than 35 in good health.

This clone was recorded once. The J gene is TRBJ2-1, the V gene TRBV24-1; 10 nucleotides match TRBD2. The CDR3 is 13 residues long. With 8 bases clipped from V and 7 bases from J, the junction kept 4 bases outside the gene matches. Per the germline V gene, CDR1 is KGHDR and CDR2 is SFDVKD. This CDR3 is CATTSGGRNEQFF. DNA of the CDR3: TGTGCCACCACTAGCGGGGGTCGAAATGAGCAGTTCTTC.

The gene calls are TRBV5-6 and TRBJ1-3; D is uncertain. CDR3 size: 14 residues. V was trimmed by 4 bases and J by 0 bases, leaving 8 bases between them. Germline CDR1 and CDR2: SGHDT and YYEEEE. CDR3 coding DNA: TGTGCCAGCAGCATCCAGCACTCTGGAAACACCATATATTTT. Protein product: CASSIQHSGNTIYF.

Notes on this clone: Its ends do not fully match the called genes, so a read error is possible. The same CDR3 is also encoded by other DNA sequences in this sample. The CDR3 bases are TGTGCCAGCAGCTCCCTAGGGACGGAGACCCAATACTTC. Translating it yields CASSSLGTETQYF. The rearrangement links TRBV12-3 or TRBV12-4 to TRBJ2-5; the D call may be TRBD1 or TRBD2 (5 bases each). CDR3 length equals 13 residues.

The rearrangement joins TRBV7-6 to TRBJ1-6; the D gene is possibly TRBD1 (5 bases). The CDR3 runs to 17 residues. The V gene's germline CDR1 is SGHVS and CDR2 FNYEAQ. Trimming pared 1 base from V and 0 bases from J, leaving 10 bases between. The CDR3 reads CASSLEAGISYNSPLHF. The CDR3 DNA reads TGTGCCAGCAGCTTAGAGGCAGGGATCTCCTATAATTCACCCCTCCACTTT.

CDR3: CASSEQGLGFDYNEQFF. The DNA of the CDR3 is TGTGCCAGCAGTGAACAGGGGCTAGGGTTTGATTACAATGAGCAGTTCTTC. This chain uses TRBV6-4 with TRBJ2-1; 7 bases match TRBD1. Germline-derived CDR1 and CDR2 are MRHNA and SNTAGT. The CDR3 is 17 residues long. V lost 3 bases, J lost 4 bases, and 12 bases stayed unmatched.

This chain uses TRBV24-1 with TRBJ2-2; D is perhaps TRBD1 (5 bases). Germline lookup yields CDR1 KGHDR and CDR2 SFDVKD. V was cut by 6 bases and J by 1 base, with 8 bases left in between. The CDR3 contains 14 residues. The CDR3 reads CATSQDRNTGELFF. The CDR3, as DNA: TGTGCCACCAGTCAAGACAGGAACACCGGGGAGCTGTTTTTT.

V gene TRBV2 combines with J gene TRBJ2-3; D gene unclear. Germline V gene lookup returns CDR1 SNHLY and CDR2 FYNNEI. The CDR3 has 14 amino acids. V was trimmed by 7 bases and J by 4 bases, leaving 15 bases between them. Here the CDR3 reads CASIPDFSADTQYF. The CDR3 coding sequence is TGTGCCAGCATCCCCGACTTCAGCGCAGATACGCAGTATTTT.

The genes are TRBV21-1 and TRBJ2-4; TRBD1, the table's D call, was not compared with the DNA. TRBV21-1 is described as a pseudogene. The length of the CDR3 is 13 residues. The CDR3 sequence: CARTGTGNDIQYF. As DNA, the CDR3 is TGTGCCAGAACCGGGACAGGGAATGACATTCAGTACTTC.

This rearrangement joins TRBV2 to TRBJ1-1; 7 nucleotides match TRBD1. Germline-derived CDR1 and CDR2 are SNHLY and FYNNEI. The CDR3 covers 14 residues. J lost 6 bases, V lost 8 bases, and 12 bases had no gene match. The DNA for the CDR3 is TGTGCCAGCGGTTCAGAGACAGGGTCTCCTGAAGCTTTCTTT. Translated, it gives CASGSETGSPEAFF.

The chain couples TRBV9 to TRBJ2-5; 8 bases line up with TRBD1. The germline V gene has CDR1 SGDLS and CDR2 YYNGEE. CDR3 length equals 16 residues. V lost 0 bases and J lost 4; bases outside the gene matches: 8. The CDR3 loop reads CASSVATGGTPETQYF. CDR3 nucleotide sequence: TGTGCCAGCAGCGTAGCTACAGGGGGGACCCCAGAGACCCAGTACTTC.

J is TRBJ2-3 and V is TRBV7-3; 9 bases match TRBD2. With V trimmed by 5 bases and J by 4 bases, 13 bases remained unmatched. This CDR3 contains 17 residues. The germline V gene encodes CDR1 SGHTA and CDR2 FQGTGA. The CDR3 bases are TGTGCCAGCAGCCCAGAATTCTTGCGGGGGGGCGCAGATACGCAGTATTTT. Its translation: CASSPEFLRGGADTQYF.

About this clone itself: Different DNA sequences within this sample yield the same CDR3. The chain has TRBV6-5 and TRBJ2-7; 8 bases are shared with TRBD1. The CDR3 has 12 residues. The junction had 1 base not matched to a gene; V was cut back by 5 bases and J by 4 bases. The germline CDR1 and CDR2 sequences are MNHEY and SVGAGI. In DNA form, the CDR3 reads TGTGCCAGCAGTAGGACAGGGTACGAGCAGTACTTC. It codes for CASSRTGYEQYF.

The CDR3 protein is CASSYSGGASYNEQFF. The DNA of the CDR3 is TGCGCCAGCAGCTATAGCGGGGGGGCCTCCTACAATGAGCAGTTCTTC. This chain joins TRBV5-1 and TRBJ2-1, with TRBD2 identical over 11 bases. J lost 0 bases, V lost 3 bases, and 2 bases had no gene match. CDR3 length equals 16 residues. Germline CDR1 reads SGHRS; CDR2 reads YFSETQ.

This clone was recorded only once. The V and J genes are TRBV6-5 and TRBJ1-4; 7 nucleotides match TRBD1. V shed 5 bases and J 8 bases; nucleotides not matched to a gene: 8. This CDR3 has 14 amino acids. From germline, CDR1 is MNHEY and CDR2 SVGAGI. The CDR3 DNA sequence: TGTGCCAGCAGTATAGACAGGGTAAACGAAAAACTGTTTTTT. Its protein product is CASSIDRVNEKLFF.

V is TRBV4-2 and J is TRBJ2-7, with D uncertain. CDR3 length: 14 amino acids. Germline assignment: CDR1 LGHNA and CDR2 YNFKEQ. V was pared by 4 bases and J by 5 bases, with 15 bases between. Here the CDR3 DNA reads TGTGCCAGCAGCCCCCCCGGCCGCGTAGACGAGCAGTACTTC. Protein product: CASSPPGRVDEQYF.

This clone was counted once. The CDR3 is CASSYRAQDTQYF. As DNA, the CDR3 is TGTGCCAGCAGTTACAGAGCTCAAGATACGCAGTATTTT. This chain joins TRBV6-5 and TRBJ2-3; D not resolved. Germline V lookup: CDR1 MNHEY, CDR2 SVGAGI. The length of the CDR3 is 13 residues. The V end lost 2 bases, the J end lost 5 bases, and 8 bases lay between the germline ends.

This clone was detected only a few times. The chain employs TRBV3-1 (or the pseudogene TRBV3-2) and TRBJ1-3; D remains unclear. Germline CDR1 and CDR2: LGHDT and YNNKEL (reference sequence). This CDR3 has 13 amino acids. V was shortened by 1 base and J by 9 bases, with 10 bases between the two germline ends. CDR3 DNA sequence: TGTGCCAGCAGCCAAGGCGACCTGAGCACCATATATTTT. It encodes CASSQGDLSTIYF.

The chain recombines TRBV30 with TRBJ1-4; weak D call: TRBD1 (5 bases). Between the trimmed V and J ends, which lost 0 bases and 4 bases, there was a span of 9 bases. Looked up from germline, CDR1 is GTSNPN and CDR2 is SVGIG (reference sequence). The CDR3 has 14 amino acids. The CDR3: CAWSVYRSNEKLFF. The CDR3 nucleotides read TGTGCCTGGAGTGTATACAGGAGTAATGAAAAACTGTTTTTT.

The chain combines TRBV28 with TRBJ1-5; D call uncertain. Between the trimmed V and J ends, which lost 6 bases and 2 bases, there was a span of 8 bases. This CDR3 contains 13 residues. The germline CDR1 and CDR2 sequences are MDHEN and SYDVKM. CDR3 bases: TGTGCCAGCAGAATGAATGGCAATCAGCCCCAGCATTTT. Its protein product is CASRMNGNQPQHF.

The rearrangement uses TRBV7-8 and TRBJ2-3; possible D gene TRBD2, 7 bases. The germline V and J ends were trimmed by 4 bases and 3 bases, with 17 bases remaining between them. This CDR3 has 16 amino acids. Germline V gene data show CDR1 as SGHVS and CDR2 as FQNEAQ. CDR3 in amino acids: CASSSKGGASTDTQYF. CDR3 in DNA: TGTGCCAGCAGCTCGAAAGGGGGGGCATCGACAGATACGCAGTATTTT.

The chain combines TRBV4-1 with TRBJ2-7, with 8 bases fitting TRBD2. Germline CDR1 MGHRA, CDR2 YSYEKL. Losses at the gene ends were 0 bases for V and 8 bases for J; bases not matched to a gene: 9. This CDR3 spans 15 amino acids. CDR3 residues: CASSQELGTSWQQYF. The CDR3 DNA follows: TGCGCCAGCAGCCAAGAGTTAGGGACTAGTTGGCAGCAGTACTTC.

The chain recombines TRBV5-1 with TRBJ2-3; 8 bases map to TRBD2. J was trimmed by 0 bases and V by 6 bases; bases with no gene match: 9. Germline assignment: CDR1 SGHRS and CDR2 YFSETQ. The CDR3 totals 16 residues. The CDR3 coding sequence is TGCGCCAGCACCCGGATAGCGGGGTCAAGCACAGATACGCAGTATTTT. This codes for CASTRIAGSSTDTQYF.

The chain joins TRBV5-8 to TRBJ1-4; D call uncertain. Trimming pared 4 bases from V and 5 bases from J, leaving 15 bases between. The CDR3 runs to 15 residues. Germline loops: CDR1 SGHTS, CDR2 YDEGEE. Here the CDR3 reads CASSAPQTLNEKLFF. CDR3 in DNA: TGTGCCAGCAGCGCGCCACAGACCCTCAATGAAAAACTGTTTTTT.

The genes are TRBV28 and TRBJ2-7; perhaps TRBD1 as D (5 bases). The germline V gene has CDR1 MDHEN and CDR2 SYDVKM. CDR3 length equals 12 residues. With 5 bases removed from V and 5 bases from J, the gap between germline ends came to 10 bases. The CDR3 reads CASSTTGDEQYF. DNA of the CDR3: TGTGCCAGCAGTACCACAGGAGACGAGCAGTACTTC.

This chain joins TRBV5-1 and TRBJ1-1; 9 bases are a match to TRBD1. CDR1 is SGHRS and CDR2 is YFSETQ in the germline V gene. After removal of 3 bases from V and 5 bases from J, the junction contained 2 bases not matched to a gene. The CDR3 spans 13 residues. The DNA of the CDR3 is TGCGCCAGCAGCTCCGGACAGGGGACTGAAGCTTTCTTT. Translation: CASSSGQGTEAFF.

The V gene is TRBV5-6, the J gene TRBJ2-2; possibly TRBD2 for D (6 bases). V was trimmed by 0 bases and J by 6 bases, leaving 12 bases between them. CDR1 and CDR2 (germline): SGHDT, YYEEEE. CDR3 length: 15 amino acids. CDR3 in DNA: TGTGCCAGCAGCTTGGTGGGGGGACCCTCCGGGGAGCTGTTTTTT. Its protein product is CASSLVGGPSGELFF.

The rearrangement links TRBV28 to TRBJ1-1; tentatively, D is TRBD1 (5 bases). Germline V gene lookup returns CDR1 MDHEN and CDR2 SYDVKM. The CDR3 runs 13 residues. Trimming pared 3 bases from V and 4 bases from J, leaving 9 bases between. The CDR3 protein is CASSFSTGTEAFF. The CDR3 DNA is TGTGCCAGCAGTTTTAGTACAGGCACTGAAGCTTTCTTT.

The chain joins TRBV28 to TRBJ2-7; a possible D gene is TRBD2 (5 bases). Germline loops: CDR1 MDHEN, CDR2 SYDVKM. With 4 bases removed from V and 0 bases from J, the gap between germline ends came to 13 bases. The CDR3 spans 15 residues. CDR3 sequence (DNA): TGTGCCAGCAGTTCCGGAGGCTGGAGCTCCTACGAGCAGTACTTC. Amino acids: CASSSGGWSSYEQYF.